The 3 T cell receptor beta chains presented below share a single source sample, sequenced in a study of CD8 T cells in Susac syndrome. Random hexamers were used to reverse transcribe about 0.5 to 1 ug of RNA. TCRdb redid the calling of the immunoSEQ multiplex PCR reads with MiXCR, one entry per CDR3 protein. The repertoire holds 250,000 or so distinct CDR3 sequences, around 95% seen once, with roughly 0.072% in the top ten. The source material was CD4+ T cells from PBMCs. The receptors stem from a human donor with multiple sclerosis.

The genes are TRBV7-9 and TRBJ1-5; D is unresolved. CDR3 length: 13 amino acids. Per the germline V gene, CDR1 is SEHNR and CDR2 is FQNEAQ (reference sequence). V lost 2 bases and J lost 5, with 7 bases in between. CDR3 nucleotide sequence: TGTGCCAGCAGCTTATTACGTGATCAGCCCCAGCATTTT. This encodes CASSLLRDQPQHF.

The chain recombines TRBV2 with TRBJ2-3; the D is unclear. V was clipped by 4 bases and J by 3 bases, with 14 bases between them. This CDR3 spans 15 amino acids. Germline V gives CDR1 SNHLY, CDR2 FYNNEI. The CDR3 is CASSVEDGLTDTQYF. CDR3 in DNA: TGTGCCAGCAGTGTAGAAGATGGGCTGACAGATACGCAGTATTTT.

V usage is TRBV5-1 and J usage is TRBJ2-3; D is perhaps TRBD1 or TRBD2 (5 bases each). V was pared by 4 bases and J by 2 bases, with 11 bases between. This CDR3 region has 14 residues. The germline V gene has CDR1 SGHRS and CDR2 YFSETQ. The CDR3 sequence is CASSRGEVTDTQYF. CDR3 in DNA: TGCGCCAGCAGCAGGGGAGAGGTCACAGATACGCAGTATTTT.